This T cell receptor beta chain was identified during a study of blood T cell repertoires in COVID-19. Overall study: COVID-19 samples from acute and convalescent phases originated in the United States, Italy and Spain.

The germline gives CDR1 MNHEY, CDR2 SVGAGI. CDR3 size: 13 residues. V was clipped by 5 bases and J by 2 bases, with 9 bases between them. The Seattle site enrolled patients during active infection and followed them longitudinally. Under the authors' procedure: Amplification of reference gene primers was used by the study to estimate nucleated cell counts. Assay: immunoSEQ multiplex PCR; the TCRdb copy retains only in-frame clones and omits some. V and J calls and clone size are those listed in that table; D and trimming were worked out from the DNA. The data contain roughly 250,000 clones, 80% to 85% of them singletons.

This sequence joins TRBV6-5 and TRBJ2-5, with D hard to call. Source material: peripheral blood. This sequence originates from a person aged 65-85 years with COVID-19, enrolled during active disease. CDR3 sequence (DNA): TGTGCCAGCAGTCAGACATCACAAGAGACCCAGTACTTC. This translates into CASSQTSQETQYF.